Below are 2 T cell receptor beta chains sequenced from a single sample in a study of Graves' ophthalmopathy and Graves' hyperthyroidism. The TCR beta CDR3 regions underwent amplification from RNA transcripts. RT-PCR was first run with HTBI primers, then multiplex PCR in a second round. TCRdb redid the calling of the multiplex PCR reads with MiXCR, one entry per CDR3 protein. The data contain 300,000 to 350,000 distinct CDR3 sequences, under 20% of them seen just once; the ten biggest clones take up about 12%. The sample was peripheral blood. The receptors shown here come from an adult man with Graves' ophthalmopathy.

This clonotype was counted many times. The chain is built from TRBV11-1 and TRBJ1-1, with D possibly being TRBD1 (6 bases). V shed 3 bases and J shed 6 bases, with 26 bases lying between them. CDR3 size: 18 residues. Per the germline V gene, CDR1 is SGHAT and CDR2 is FQDESV (reference sequence). CDR3 in amino acids: CASSFTRGGGGQRSEAFF. For the CDR3, the DNA is TGTGCCAGCAGCTTTACCCGAGGCGGCGGGGGGCAAAGGTCTGAAGCTTTCTTT.

This clonotype was seen a handful of times. The J gene is TRBJ1-1, the V gene TRBV2; TRBD1 is a possible D gene (6 bases). Germline CDR1 SNHLY, CDR2 FYNNEI. V was trimmed by 4 bases and J by 0 bases, leaving 12 bases between them. The CDR3 loop spans 15 amino acids. The CDR3 DNA is TGTGCCAGCAGTGCACAGGGAAGGATGAACACTGAAGCTTTCTTT. Residues: CASSAQGRMNTEAFF.